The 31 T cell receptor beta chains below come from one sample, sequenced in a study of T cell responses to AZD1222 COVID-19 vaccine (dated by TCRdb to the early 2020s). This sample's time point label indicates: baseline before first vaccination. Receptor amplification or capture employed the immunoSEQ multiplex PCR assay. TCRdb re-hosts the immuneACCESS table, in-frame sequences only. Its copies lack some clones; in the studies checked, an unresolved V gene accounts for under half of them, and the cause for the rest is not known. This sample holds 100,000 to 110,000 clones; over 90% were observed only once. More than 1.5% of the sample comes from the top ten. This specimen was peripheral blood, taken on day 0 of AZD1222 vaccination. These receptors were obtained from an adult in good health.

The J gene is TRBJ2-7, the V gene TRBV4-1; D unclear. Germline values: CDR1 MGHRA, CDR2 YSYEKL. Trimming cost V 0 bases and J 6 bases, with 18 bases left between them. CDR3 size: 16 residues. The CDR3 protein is CASSQDSAIVVPEQYF. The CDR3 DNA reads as TGCGCCAGCAGCCAAGATTCGGCCATCGTAGTCCCCGAGCAGTACTTC.

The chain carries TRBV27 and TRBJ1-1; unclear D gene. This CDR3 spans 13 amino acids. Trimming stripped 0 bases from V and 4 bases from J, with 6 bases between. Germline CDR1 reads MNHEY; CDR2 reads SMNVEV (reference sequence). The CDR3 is CASSLSAFTEAFF. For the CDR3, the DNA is TGTGCCAGCAGTTTATCGGCTTTCACTGAAGCTTTCTTT.

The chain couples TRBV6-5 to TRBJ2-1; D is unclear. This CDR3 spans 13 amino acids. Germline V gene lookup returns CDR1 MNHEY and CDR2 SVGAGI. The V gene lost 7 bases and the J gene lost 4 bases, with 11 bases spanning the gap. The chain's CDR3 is CASITDGYNEQFF. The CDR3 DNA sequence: TGTGCCAGCATCACGGACGGTTACAATGAGCAGTTCTTC.

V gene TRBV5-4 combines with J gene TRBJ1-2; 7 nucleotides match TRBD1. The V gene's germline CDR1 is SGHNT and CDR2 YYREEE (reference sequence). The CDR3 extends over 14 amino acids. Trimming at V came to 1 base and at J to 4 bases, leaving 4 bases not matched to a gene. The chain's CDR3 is CASSLNRGGYGYTF. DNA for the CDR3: TGTGCCAGCAGCTTGAACAGGGGAGGCTATGGCTACACCTTC.

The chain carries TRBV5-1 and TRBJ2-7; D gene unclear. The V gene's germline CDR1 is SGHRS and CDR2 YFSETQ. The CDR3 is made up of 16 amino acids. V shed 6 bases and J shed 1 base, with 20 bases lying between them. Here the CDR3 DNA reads TGCGCCAGCATGAACTACGGAACTTGGGGATCCTACGAGCAGTACTTC. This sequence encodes CASMNYGTWGSYEQYF.

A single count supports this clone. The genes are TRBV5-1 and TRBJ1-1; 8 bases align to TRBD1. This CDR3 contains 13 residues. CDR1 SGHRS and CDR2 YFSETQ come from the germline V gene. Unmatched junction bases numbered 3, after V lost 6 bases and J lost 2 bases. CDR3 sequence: CASNGQGNTEAFF. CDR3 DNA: TGCGCCAGCAACGGACAGGGCAACACTGAAGCTTTCTTT.

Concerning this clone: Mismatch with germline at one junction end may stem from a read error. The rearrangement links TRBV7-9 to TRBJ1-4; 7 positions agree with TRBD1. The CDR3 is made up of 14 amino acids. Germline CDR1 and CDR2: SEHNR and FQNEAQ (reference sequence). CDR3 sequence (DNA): TGTGCCAGCAGTTTAGGGGGCGAACTGGAAAAACTGTTTTTT. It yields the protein CASSLGGELEKLFF.

The CDR3 DNA follows: TGCGCCAGCAAAACTAAACCGGGACAGGGGACTAGCGGGATCTACAATGAGCAGTTCTTC. Translating gives CASKTKPGQGTSGIYNEQFF. This rearrangement joins TRBV5-1 to TRBJ2-1; 13 positions agree with TRBD2. The CDR3 contains 20 residues. The V gene end was trimmed by 6 bases and the J gene end by 3 bases; junction bases not matched to a gene: 18. Germline CDR1 and CDR2: SGHRS and YFSETQ.

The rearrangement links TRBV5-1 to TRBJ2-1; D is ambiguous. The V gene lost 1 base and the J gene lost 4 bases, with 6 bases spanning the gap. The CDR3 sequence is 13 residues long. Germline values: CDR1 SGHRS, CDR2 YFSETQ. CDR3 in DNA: TGCGCCAGCAGCTTGTCGGAATACAATGAGCAGTTCTTC. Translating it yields CASSLSEYNEQFF.

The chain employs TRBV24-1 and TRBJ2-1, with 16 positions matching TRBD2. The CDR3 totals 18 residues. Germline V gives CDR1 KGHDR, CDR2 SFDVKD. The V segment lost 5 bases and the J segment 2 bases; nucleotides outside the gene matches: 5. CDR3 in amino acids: CATSGGTSGRGAYNEQFF. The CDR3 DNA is TGTGCCACCAGTGGCGGGACTAGCGGGAGGGGGGCCTACAATGAGCAGTTCTTC.

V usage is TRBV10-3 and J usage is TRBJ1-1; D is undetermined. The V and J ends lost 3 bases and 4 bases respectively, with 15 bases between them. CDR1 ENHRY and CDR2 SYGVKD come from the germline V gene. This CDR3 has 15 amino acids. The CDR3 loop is CAISDYTWEVTEAFF. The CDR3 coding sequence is TGTGCCATCAGTGATTATACTTGGGAGGTCACTGAAGCTTTCTTT.

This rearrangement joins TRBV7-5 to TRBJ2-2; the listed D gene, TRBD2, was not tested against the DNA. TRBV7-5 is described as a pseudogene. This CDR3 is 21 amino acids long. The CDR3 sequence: CARSHGLAGALLSPEAGELFF. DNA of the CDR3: TGTGCCAGAAGCCACGGACTAGCGGGAGCCCTTTTAAGTCCGGAGGCCGGGGAGCTGTTTTTT.

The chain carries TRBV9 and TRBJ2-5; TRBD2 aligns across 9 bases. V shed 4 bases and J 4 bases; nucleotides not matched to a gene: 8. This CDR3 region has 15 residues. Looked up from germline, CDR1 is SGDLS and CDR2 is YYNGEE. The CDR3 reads CASSSHVTSGETQYF. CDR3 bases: TGTGCCAGCAGCTCCCACGTGACTAGCGGAGAGACCCAGTACTTC.

The DNA for the CDR3 is TGTGCCAGCAGCTTGGTAGTAGCGGGAGGCCGAGGGGACAATGAGCAGTTCTTC. Translating gives CASSLVVAGGRGDNEQFF. The chain couples TRBV5-5 to TRBJ2-1, with TRBD2 identical over 10 bases. After removal of 0 bases from V and 5 bases from J, the junction contained 11 bases not matched to a gene. The CDR3 runs 18 residues. Germline CDR1 is SGHKS and CDR2 is YYEKEE (reference sequence).

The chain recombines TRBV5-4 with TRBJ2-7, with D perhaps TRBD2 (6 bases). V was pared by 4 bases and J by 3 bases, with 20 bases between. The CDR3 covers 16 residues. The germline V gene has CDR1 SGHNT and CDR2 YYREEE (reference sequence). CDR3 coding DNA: TGTGCCAGCAGCCGTCCCGAAGGGCGGGGAAGCTACGAGCAGTACTTC. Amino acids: CASSRPEGRGSYEQYF. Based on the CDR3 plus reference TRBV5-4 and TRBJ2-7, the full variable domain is ETGVTQSPTHLIKTRGQQVTLRCSSQSGHNTVSWYQQALGQGPQFIFQYYREEENGRGNFPPRFSGLQFPNYSSELNVNALELDDSALYLCASSRPEGRGSYEQYFGPGTRLTVT.

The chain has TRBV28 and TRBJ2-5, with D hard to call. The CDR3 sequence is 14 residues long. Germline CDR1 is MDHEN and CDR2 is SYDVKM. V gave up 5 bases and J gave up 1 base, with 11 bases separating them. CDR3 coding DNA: TGTGCCAGCAGTCCTCCGGGTCTCCAAGAGACCCAGTACTTC. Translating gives CASSPPGLQETQYF.

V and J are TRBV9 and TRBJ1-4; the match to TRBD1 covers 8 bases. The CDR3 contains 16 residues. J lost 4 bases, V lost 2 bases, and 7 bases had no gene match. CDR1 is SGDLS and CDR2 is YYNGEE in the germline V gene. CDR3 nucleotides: TGTGCCAGCAGCGTTGACGGACAGGGTGGTAATGAAAAACTGTTTTTT. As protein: CASSVDGQGGNEKLFF.

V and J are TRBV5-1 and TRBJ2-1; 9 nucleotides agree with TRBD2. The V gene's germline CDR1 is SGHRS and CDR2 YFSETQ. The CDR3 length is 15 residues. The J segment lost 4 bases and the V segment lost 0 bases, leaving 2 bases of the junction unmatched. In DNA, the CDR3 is TGCGCCAGCAGCTTGGACAGCGGGGGGTACAATGAGCAGTTCTTC. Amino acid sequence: CASSLDSGGYNEQFF.

CDR3 in DNA: TGTGCCAGCAGTTCGCCAGCGGGAGTAAAAGACGAGCAGTACTTC. This sequence encodes CASSSPAGVKDEQYF. The gene calls are TRBV28 and TRBJ2-7; 8 bases are a match to TRBD2. Germline V gene lookup returns CDR1 MDHEN and CDR2 SYDVKM. This CDR3 spans 15 amino acids. V was clipped by 4 bases and J by 5 bases; unmatched bases: 10. The entire variable domain, with the rest obtained from reference TRBV28 and TRBJ2-7, is as follows: DVKVTQSSRYLVKRTGEKVFLECVQDMDHENMFWYRQDPGLGLRLIYFSYDVKMKEKGDIPEGYSVSREKKERFSLILESASTNQTSMYLCASSSPAGVKDEQYFGPGTRLTVT.

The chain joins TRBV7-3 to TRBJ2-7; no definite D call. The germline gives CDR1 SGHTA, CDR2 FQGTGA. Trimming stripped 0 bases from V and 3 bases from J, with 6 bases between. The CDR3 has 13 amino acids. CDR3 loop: CASSLTPIYEQYF. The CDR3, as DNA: TGTGCCAGCAGCTTAACCCCCATCTACGAGCAGTACTTC.

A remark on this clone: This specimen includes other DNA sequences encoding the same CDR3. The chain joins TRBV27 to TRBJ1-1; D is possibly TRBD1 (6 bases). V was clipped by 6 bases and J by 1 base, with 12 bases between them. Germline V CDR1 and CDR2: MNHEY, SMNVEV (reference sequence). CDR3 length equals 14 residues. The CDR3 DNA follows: TGTGCCAGCAGCACCGGACAGAGGAACACTGAAGCTTTCTTT. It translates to CASSTGQRNTEAFF.

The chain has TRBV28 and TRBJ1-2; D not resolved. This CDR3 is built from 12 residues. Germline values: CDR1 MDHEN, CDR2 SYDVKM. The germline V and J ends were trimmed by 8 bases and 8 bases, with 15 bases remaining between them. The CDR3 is CASGPRREGYTF. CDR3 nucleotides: TGTGCCAGCGGACCCCGAAGAGAGGGCTACACCTTC.

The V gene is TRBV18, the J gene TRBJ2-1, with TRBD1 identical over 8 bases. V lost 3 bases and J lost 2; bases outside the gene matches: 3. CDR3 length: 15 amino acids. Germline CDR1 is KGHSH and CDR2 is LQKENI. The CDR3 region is CASSPQGATYNEQFF. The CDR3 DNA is TGTGCCAGCTCACCTCAGGGGGCTACCTACAATGAGCAGTTCTTC.

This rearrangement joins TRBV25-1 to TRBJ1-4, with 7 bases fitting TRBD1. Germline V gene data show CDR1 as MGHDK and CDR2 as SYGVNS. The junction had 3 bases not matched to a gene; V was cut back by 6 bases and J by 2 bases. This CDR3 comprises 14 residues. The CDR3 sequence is CASRDRFTNEKLFF. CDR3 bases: TGTGCCAGCAGGGACAGGTTTACTAATGAAAAACTGTTTTTT.

CDR3 DNA: TGTGCCAGCAGCCATCCTAGGACTAGCGGCACAAACCAAGAGACCCAGTACTTC. Encoded protein: CASSHPRTSGTNQETQYF. The gene calls are TRBV3-1 (or the pseudogene TRBV3-2) and TRBJ2-5; 10 bases are a match to TRBD2. The V gene end was trimmed by 3 bases and the J gene end by 0 bases; junction bases not matched to a gene: 10. The germline gives CDR1 LGHDT, CDR2 YNNKEL (reference sequence). This CDR3 spans 18 amino acids.

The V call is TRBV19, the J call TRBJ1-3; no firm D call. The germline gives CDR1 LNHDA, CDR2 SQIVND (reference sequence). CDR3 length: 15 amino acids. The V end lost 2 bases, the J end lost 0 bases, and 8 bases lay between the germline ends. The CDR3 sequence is CASSISVYSGNTIYF. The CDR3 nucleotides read TGTGCCAGTAGTATATCGGTCTACTCTGGAAACACCATATATTTT.

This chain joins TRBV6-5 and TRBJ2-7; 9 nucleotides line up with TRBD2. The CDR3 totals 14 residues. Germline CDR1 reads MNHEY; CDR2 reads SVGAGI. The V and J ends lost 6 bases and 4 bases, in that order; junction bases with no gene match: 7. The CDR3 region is CASSLGTSKYEQYF. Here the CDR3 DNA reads TGTGCCAGCAGCCTCGGGACTAGCAAATACGAGCAGTACTTC.

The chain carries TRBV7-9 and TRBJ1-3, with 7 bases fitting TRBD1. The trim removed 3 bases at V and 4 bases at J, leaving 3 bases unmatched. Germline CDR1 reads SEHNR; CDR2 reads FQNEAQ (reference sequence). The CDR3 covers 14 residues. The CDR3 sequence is CASSFPGQGNTIYF. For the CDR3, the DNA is TGTGCCAGCAGCTTCCCGGGACAGGGAAACACCATATATTTT.

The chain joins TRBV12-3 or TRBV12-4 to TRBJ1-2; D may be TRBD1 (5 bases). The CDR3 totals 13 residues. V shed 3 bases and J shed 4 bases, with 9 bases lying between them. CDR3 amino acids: CASSLGQSYGYTF. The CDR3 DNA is TGTGCCAGCAGTTTGGGGCAGAGCTATGGCTACACCTTC.

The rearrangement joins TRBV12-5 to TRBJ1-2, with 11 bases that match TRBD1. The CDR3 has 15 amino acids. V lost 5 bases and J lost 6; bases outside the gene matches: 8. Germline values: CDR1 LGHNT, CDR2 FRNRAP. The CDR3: CASGAPGQGENGYTF. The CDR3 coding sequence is TGTGCTAGTGGTGCTCCGGGACAGGGGGAGAATGGCTACACCTTC.

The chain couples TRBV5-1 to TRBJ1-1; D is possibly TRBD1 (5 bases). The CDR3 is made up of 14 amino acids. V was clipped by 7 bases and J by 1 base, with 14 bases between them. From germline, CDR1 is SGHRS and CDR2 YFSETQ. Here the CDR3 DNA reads TGCGCCAGCTCGTGGGGGGGAGCGAACACTGAAGCTTTCTTT. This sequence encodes CASSWGGANTEAFF.